This T cell receptor (beta chain) was obtained from a study of shared clonotypes between healthy human individuals. The ends were cut back, 1 base at V and 0 bases at J, with 8 bases in the middle. The CDR3 consists of 15 residues. Germline values: CDR1 MGHRA, CDR2 YSYEKL. Data came from immunoSEQ multiplex PCR; TCRdb stores just in-frame clones and leaves some out. The repertoire holds 2 million to 2.5 million clones, with 85% to 95% as singletons. The source material was naive CD4+ T cells from PBMCs. The subset is: CD45RA+ positively selected. The J gene is TRBJ2-3, the V gene TRBV4-1; a possible D gene is TRBD2 (5 bases). This TCR was recovered from a young man in good health. Some clones in this sample may be carry-over from other donors' samples. Here the CDR3 reads CASSQVALSTDTQYF. CDR3 sequence (DNA): TGCGCCAGCAGCCAAGTAGCGCTTAGCACAGATACGCAGTATTTT.